This entry is about one TCR beta chain. The CDR3 is made up of 14 amino acids. CDR1 and CDR2 from the germline V gene are WNHNN and SYGVQD (reference sequence). Trimming stripped 3 bases from V and 1 base from J, with 9 bases between. The protocol was immunoSEQ multiplex PCR, while the TCRdb copy is restricted to in-frame clones and leaves out a portion. The profile shows over 400,000 clones, 86% of them singletons. This record comes from a study of blood T cell repertoires in COVID-19. The sequence was obtained from a woman in her twenties or thirties with active or convalescent COVID-19. The sequenced material came from peripheral blood. J is TRBJ1-1 and V is TRBV10-1; D might be TRBD1 (6 bases). The CDR3 bases are TGCGCCAGCAGTGATCCAGGGGCGAACACTGAAGCTTTCTTT. Protein sequence: CASSDPGANTEAFF.